This TCR beta chain appears in the sequencing data of a study of identical twins. Through template switching, a universal primer site was introduced, and the cDNA contained unique molecular identifiers. TCRdb processed the 5' RACE reads anew with MiXCR; each CDR3 protein has one entry. The sample yields about 470,000 distinct CDR3 sequences, 20% to 25% seen once. V lost 6 bases and J lost 4; bases outside the gene matches: 12. This CDR3 spans 15 amino acids. Per the germline V gene, CDR1 is SGHTA and CDR2 is FQGNSA. The data also belong to a second study, concerning T cells expressing NK-cell markers.

Sequencing was done on a sample of CD4+ T cells sorted from blood. The receptor was derived from a young woman in good health. The V gene is TRBV7-2, the J gene TRBJ2-7; 7 nucleotides match TRBD2. CDR3 DNA sequence: TGTGCCAGCAGTGAGAGACCGGGAGGCTTTTACGAGCAGTACTTC. Amino acid sequence: CASSERPGGFYEQYF.